These T cell receptor beta chains were read from a single sample in a study of neoadjuvant nivolumab and ipilimumab in lung cancer. The table came from immunoSEQ multiplex PCR; TCRdb's copy has only in-frame clones and leaves some out. The data contain around 21,000 clones, 82% of them singletons. Sequenced here: peripheral blood, sampled before neoadjuvant nivolumab, alone or with ipilimumab. All receptors derive from an adult with non-small cell lung cancer. CDR3s include the opening cysteine and the closing phenylalanine or tryptophan. The order of the fields is D gene, V gene, J gene, clone size, CDR3 DNA, CDR3 protein. The D gene is left open where the match is weak. Size values are once, few and many counts, or a class for expanded clones, and some rows have none.

NA	TRBV18	TRBJ2-5	NA	TGTGCCAGCTCACCAGGGATGGGCGAGACCCAGTACTTC	CASSPGMGETQYF
TRBD2	TRBV7-7	TRBJ2-5	once	TGTGCTAGCAGCTTAGCGGGGGGAGCCGGAGAGACCCAGTACTTC	CASSLAGGAGETQYF
TRBD1	TRBV5-1	TRBJ1-2	NA	TGCGCCAGCAGCTTACAGGACAGGGCCTACTATGGCTACACCTTC	CASSLQDRAYYGYTF
NA	TRBV7-2	TRBJ1-2	NA	TGTGCCAGCAGCTTAGCGGGAGGTTCCCAGGGGGGCTACACCTTC	CASSLAGGSQGGYTF
NA	TRBV5-1	TRBJ1-2	NA	TGCGCCAGCAGCGCCCCGACGGGGGAGAACTATGGCTACACCTTC	CASSAPTGENYGYTF
TRBD2	TRBV25-1	TRBJ2-5	few	TGTGCCAGCAGGCGGGGGGAGACCCAGTACTTC	CASRRGETQYF
NA	TRBV30	TRBJ1-1	NA	TGTGCCTGGAGGGGTTTAGACAGAAAAGAAGCTTTCTTT	CAWRGLDRKEAFF
NA	TRBV5-1	TRBJ2-5	NA	TGCGCCAGCAGCTTTACTGCGCAAGAGACCCAGTACTTC	CASSFTAQETQYF
NA	TRBV13	TRBJ1-1	once	TGTGCCAGCACCCACACCCTTGAAGCTTTCTTT	CASTHTLEAFF
NA	TRBV5-6	TRBJ2-7	NA	TGTGCCAGCAGCGCGGACGGAAGGTCCTACGAGCAGTACTTC	CASSADGRSYEQYF
NA	TRBV28	TRBJ2-5	NA	TGTGCCAGCAGTCTGACAGGCCGGGAGGAGACCCAGTACTTC	CASSLTGREETQYF
NA	TRBV7-9	TRBJ1-1	NA	TGTGCCAGCAGCTCCTCAGAGAACACTGAAGCTTTCTTT	CASSSSENTEAFF
TRBD2	TRBV7-2	TRBJ2-1	few	TGTGCCAGCAGCTTGGGACTAGCGGGGTACAATGAGCAGTTCTTC	CASSLGLAGYNEQFF
TRBD2	TRBV6-1	TRBJ2-7	NA	TGTGCCAGCAAGATAAGCGGGATTACCTACGAGCAGTACTTC	CASKISGITYEQYF
NA	TRBV7-2	TRBJ2-1	NA	TGTGCCAGCAGTTATGGACGCTACAATGAGCAGTTCTTC	CASSYGRYNEQFF
TRBD1	TRBV4-1	TRBJ1-5	NA	TGCGCCAGCAGCCAAAATCTAGGGACAGGGGTTAAGCCCCAGCATTTT	CASSQNLGTGVKPQHF
NA	TRBV6-6	TRBJ2-1	few	TGTGCCAGCAGTTACGTGACGGGGCCCACGAATGAGCAGTTCTTC	CASSYVTGPTNEQFF
TRBD1	TRBV6-5	TRBJ1-4	NA	TGTGCCAGCAGTACCGGACAGGGAGGTAATGAAAAACTGTTTTTT	CASSTGQGGNEKLFF
TRBD2	TRBV7-3	TRBJ2-1	NA	TGTGCCAGCAGCTTAAAGGCTAGCGGGAGAGCTGAGCAGTTCTTC	CASSLKASGRAEQFF
NA	TRBV9	TRBJ2-2	NA	TGTGCCAGCAGCCGGGTCGGGGCCGGGGAGCTGTTTTTT	CASSRVGAGELFF
NA	TRBV6-1	TRBJ1-5	NA	TGTGCCAGCGGAGGGGCGGGGGATCAGCCCCAGCATTTT	CASGGAGDQPQHF
TRBD1	TRBV6-1	TRBJ1-1	once	TGTGCCAGCAGTATCAACTTCCAGGGGGCTGAAGCTTTCTTT	CASSINFQGAEAFF
NA	TRBV5-1	TRBJ2-5	NA	TGCGCCAGCAGCTACCAACCCGGGAACGAAGAGACCCAGTACTTC	CASSYQPGNEETQYF
NA	TRBV11-2	TRBJ2-7	NA	TGTGCCAGCAGCAACGAGGGGGGCGAGCAGTACTTC	CASSNEGGEQYF
NA	TRBV2	TRBJ2-1	NA	TGTGCCGAGGGGGTCGATGAGCAGTTCTTC	CAEGVDEQFF
NA	TRBV18	TRBJ2-3	once	TGTGCCAGCTCACCGTCAGCGGCTAGCACAGATACGCAGTATTTT	CASSPSAASTDTQYF
TRBD1	TRBV5-1	TRBJ2-5	NA	TGCGCCAGCAGCTGGCGGACAGGGGGCCAAGAGACCCAGTACTTC	CASSWRTGGQETQYF
TRBD2	TRBV7-2	TRBJ2-3	once	TGTGCCAGCAGCTGGGCCCCCGGACTAGCGACAGATACGCAGTATTTT	CASSWAPGLATDTQYF
TRBD2	TRBV27	TRBJ2-7	NA	TGTGCCAGCAGTTTAACAGCGGGAGCTCCCCACGAGCAGTACTTC	CASSLTAGAPHEQYF
NA	TRBV5-1	TRBJ2-1	NA	TGCGCCAGCAGCTTGCCTGAGGCCAATGAGCAGTTCTTC	CASSLPEANEQFF
TRBD2	TRBV6-4	TRBJ2-1	few	TGTGCCAGCAGTGACTCAGCGGGAGGGTACAATGAGCAGTTCTTC	CASSDSAGGYNEQFF
TRBD2	TRBV5-5	TRBJ2-7	NA	TGTGCCAGCAGCCTTGGACTAGCTGGTGCCTACGAGCAGTACTTC	CASSLGLAGAYEQYF
NA	TRBV18	TRBJ2-7	NA	TGTGCCAGCTCACCGACCGGGACCACTTCTGCCGAGCAGTACTTC	CASSPTGTTSAEQYF
NA	TRBV29-1	TRBJ1-5	NA	TGCAGCCCGAGAGCCGCAGGGCCTAGCAATCAGCCCCAGCATTTT	CSPRAAGPSNQPQHF
TRBD1	TRBV28	TRBJ1-2	NA	TGTGCCAGCAGTAGACAGGGGGGGGTTTATGGCTACACCTTC	CASSRQGGVYGYTF
NA	TRBV7-3	TRBJ1-1	NA	TGTGCCAGCAGCCCAGACCGATCCACTGAAGCTTTCTTT	CASSPDRSTEAFF
TRBD1	TRBV6-5	TRBJ2-5	NA	TGTGCCAGCAGTTTCTGGACAGGGGAGAAAGAGACCCAGTACTTC	CASSFWTGEKETQYF
TRBD1	TRBV30	TRBJ2-5	NA	TGTGCCTGGAGTCGAGGGGACAGGGGCCAAGAGACCCAGTACTTC	CAWSRGDRGQETQYF